Below, 7 T cell receptor beta chains from the same sample are listed, as sequenced in a study of cytomegalovirus exposure and HLA in healthy donors. 60 Vbeta and 13 Jbeta primers were used in PCR. This table comes from immunoSEQ multiplex PCR, and its TCRdb copy is limited to in-frame clones, with some not included. The sample yields tens of thousands of clones, 63% seen once. The source material was PBMCs. Receptor source: a woman aged 40-49 years in good health and CMV-seropositive.

The V gene is TRBV5-1, the J gene TRBJ2-7, with D unclear. This CDR3 spans 14 amino acids. Germline V CDR1 and CDR2: SGHRS, YFSETQ. V gave up 0 bases and J gave up 3 bases, with 10 bases separating them. The CDR3 loop reads CASSLGQEVYEQYF. As DNA, the CDR3 is TGCGCCAGCAGCTTGGGGCAAGAAGTCTACGAGCAGTACTTC.

In its sample, this clone was seen many times. The chain combines TRBV6-1 with TRBJ1-1; D uncertain. Germline assignment: CDR1 MNHNS and CDR2 SASEGT. This CDR3 has 12 residues. Between the trimmed V and J ends, which lost 8 bases and 6 bases, there was a span of 13 bases. The CDR3 sequence: CASFPRDSEAFF. DNA for the CDR3: TGTGCCAGCTTTCCGCGGGATTCTGAAGCTTTCTTT.

There are a few counts of this clone. The V and J genes are TRBV6-1 and TRBJ1-5; 8 nucleotides match TRBD1. From germline, CDR1 is MNHNS and CDR2 SASEGT. This CDR3 is built from 14 residues. The V gene end was trimmed by 11 bases and the J gene end by 2 bases; junction bases not matched to a gene: 8. The CDR3 protein is CAGGDRTRNQPQHF. In DNA form, the CDR3 reads TGTGCCGGGGGGGACAGGACTCGCAATCAGCCCCAGCATTTT.

This chain uses TRBV9 with TRBJ1-5; D is unclear. The CDR3 is made up of 15 amino acids. The germline CDR1 and CDR2 sequences are SGDLS and YYNGEE. Trimming shortened V by 0 bases and J by 10 bases, and 17 bases separated the two germline ends. Here the CDR3 reads CASSVDVLPSEPQHF. DNA of the CDR3: TGTGCCAGCAGCGTAGATGTCCTGCCGAGTGAACCCCAGCATTTT.

This clone showed up just a few times. The chain couples TRBV7-8 to TRBJ2-7, with TRBD1 as a possible D gene (5 bases). Germline-derived CDR1 and CDR2 are SGHVS and FQNEAQ. Trimming cost V 1 base and J 2 bases, with 15 bases left between them. The CDR3 is 16 amino acids. DNA of the CDR3: TGTGCCAGCAGCTTAGGACAGAGCTTAGCTGCCTACGAGCAGTACTTC. This gives the protein CASSLGQSLAAYEQYF.

This rearrangement joins TRBV5-1 to TRBJ2-7; no definite D call. The V end was cut by 0 bases, the J end by 1 base, with 8 bases between. Germline V gene sequence: CDR1 SGHRS, CDR2 YFSETQ. This CDR3 has 14 amino acids. The CDR3 spells CASSLGQFSYEQYF. As DNA, the CDR3 is TGCGCCAGCAGCTTGGGGCAGTTTTCCTACGAGCAGTACTTC.

In DNA form, the CDR3 reads TGCGCCAGCAGCCCAACCGGGACAGATGGCTACACCTTC. Protein sequence: CASSPTGTDGYTF. The chain has TRBV5-1 and TRBJ1-2, with TRBD1 identical over 7 bases. Trimming at V came to 4 bases and at J to 6 bases, leaving 6 bases not matched to a gene. Germline values: CDR1 SGHRS, CDR2 YFSETQ. The CDR3 totals 13 residues.